This passage covers 2 T cell receptor beta chains from one sample sequenced in a study of CD8 T cells in Susac syndrome. Random-hexamer reverse transcription was applied to about 0.45 to 1 ug RNA. TCRdb re-called the immunoSEQ multiplex PCR reads with MiXCR, one entry per CDR3 protein. The sample yields fewer than 65,000 distinct CDR3 sequences, 85% to 95% seen once. Specimen: CD8+ T cells from PBMCs. Every receptor here comes from a human donor in good health.

The genes are TRBV5-6 and TRBJ2-1; the D gene is possibly TRBD2 (7 bases). Trimming removed 0 bases at V and 8 bases at J, with 15 bases between. Germline values: CDR1 SGHDT, CDR2 YYEEEE. This CDR3 spans 15 amino acids. The CDR3, as DNA: TGTGCCAGCAGCTTGGTGGGGGGGCCTGGGGATGAGCAGTTCTTC. It specifies CASSLVGGPGDEQFF.

The chain recombines TRBV28 with TRBJ1-3; D is undetermined. Germline CDR1 MDHEN, CDR2 SYDVKM. The CDR3 runs 12 residues. Trimming took 3 bases from V and 4 from J, leaving 4 bases between them. As DNA, the CDR3 is TGTGCCAGCAGTTTTGGGGGAAACACCATATATTTT. Its protein is CASSFGGNTIYF.